The 11 T cell receptor beta chains below come from one sample, sequenced in a study of human T cells and chemical hapten exposure. Time point denoted: healthy volunteer bleed at 2 weeks. Researchers extracted total RNA from unfractionated whole blood. TCRdb fed the RACE reads into MiXCR, producing one record per CDR3 protein. The table shows over 100,000 distinct CDR3 sequences, with 9% to 10% occurring only once. Material: whole blood. The receptors shown here come from a male donor in good health. Some clones in this sample may be carry-over from other donors' samples.

This chain connects TRBV3-1 to TRBJ1-2; perhaps TRBD1 as D (6 bases). The CDR3 is 15 residues long. Trimming shortened V by 0 bases and J by 2 bases, and 10 bases separated the two germline ends. Germline CDR1 LGHDT, CDR2 YNNKEL (reference sequence). DNA of the CDR3: TGTGCCAGCAGCCAAGATCGCAGGGGAAACTATGGCTACACCTTC. This encodes CASSQDRRGNYGYTF.

There are a few counts of this clonotype. V usage is TRBV21-1 and J usage is TRBJ1-5; the table assigns TRBD1, which was not confirmed against the DNA. TRBV21-1 is noted as a pseudogene. This CDR3 has 18 amino acids. CDR3 residues: CASSKGHAGGGRNQPQHF. In nucleotides, the CDR3 is TGTGCCAGCAGCAAGGGGCATGCTGGGGGTGGGCGCAATCAGCCCCAGCATTTT.

The chain joins TRBV5-1 to TRBJ2-7, with D unclear. The V gene lost 1 base and the J gene lost 3 bases, with 11 bases spanning the gap. The CDR3 length is 14 residues. Germline CDR1 and CDR2: SGHRS and YFSETQ. In DNA, the CDR3 is TGCGCCAGCAGCTTGAATTCGGGCAGCTACGAGCAGTACTTC. Translation: CASSLNSGSYEQYF.

This clonotype has just one count. This chain connects TRBV12-3 or TRBV12-4 to TRBJ2-1; 11 nucleotides align to TRBD2. V gave up 6 bases and J gave up 4 bases; unmatched junction bases: 8. The CDR3 covers 16 residues. The CDR3 DNA reads as TGTGCCAGCAGCCAGAACCTAGCGGGGGGTTACAATGAGCAGTTCTTC. Translation gives CASSQNLAGGYNEQFF.

The CDR3 DNA sequence: TGCAGTGCTAGAGCGGAGGGAAATGAGCAGTTCTTC. This codes for CSARAEGNEQFF. V usage is TRBV20-1 and J usage is TRBJ2-1; D is possibly TRBD2 (6 bases). V shed 1 base and J shed 7 bases, with 8 bases lying between them. CDR1 DFQATT and CDR2 SNEGSKA come from the germline V gene (reference sequence). The CDR3 has 12 residues.

The CDR3 loop reads CASSSQSGQSYEQYF. The DNA of the CDR3 is TGTGCCAGCAGCTCTCAATCGGGACAGTCTTACGAGCAGTACTTC. V usage is TRBV7-8 and J usage is TRBJ2-7; 7 bases match TRBD1. The V segment lost 4 bases and the J segment 4 bases; nucleotides outside the gene matches: 10. The CDR3 has 15 residues. Germline loops: CDR1 SGHVS, CDR2 FQNEAQ.

The J gene is TRBJ1-6, the V gene TRBV4-3; D gene uncertain. CDR1 is LGHNA and CDR2 is YSLEER in the germline V gene. Trimming stripped 0 bases from V and 7 bases from J, with 7 bases between. The CDR3 is made up of 14 amino acids. The CDR3 region has the DNA TGCGCCAGCAGCCAAGATTCCCGAAATTCACCCCTCCACTTT. Translated, it gives CASSQDSRNSPLHF.

The chain is built from TRBV7-9 and TRBJ2-5; the D is unclear. V was shortened by 5 bases and J by 5 bases, with 12 bases between the two germline ends. The CDR3 extends over 13 amino acids. The germline CDR1 and CDR2 sequences are SEHNR and FQNEAQ (reference sequence). CDR3 DNA: TGTGCCAGCAGCCCGACCCCGGAGGAGACCCAGTACTTC. Its protein product is CASSPTPEETQYF.

The chain links TRBV6-5 to TRBJ1-2; the match to TRBD1 covers 10 bases. The CDR3 sequence is 15 residues long. The germline gives CDR1 MNHEY, CDR2 SVGAGI. V trimming: 5 bases; J trimming: 8 bases; junction bases outside the gene matches: 11. CDR3 coding DNA: TGTGCCAGCAGTGGACGACAGGGGGCTTCGAAAGGCTACACCTTC. Protein sequence: CASSGRQGASKGYTF.

V usage is TRBV7-2 and J usage is TRBJ1-5; D not resolved. The CDR3 has 17 residues. From germline, CDR1 is SGHTA and CDR2 FQGNSA. Deletions cut 3 bases from V and 3 bases from J, with 18 bases between. CDR3 nucleotide sequence: TGTGCCAGCAGCTTGGCCCCAGGTCCCGCGGACAATCAGCCCCAGCATTTT. It translates to CASSLAPGPADNQPQHF.

V is TRBV3-1 and J is TRBJ2-3; 9 nucleotides line up with TRBD2. The V gene's germline CDR1 is LGHDT and CDR2 YNNKEL (reference sequence). The V and J ends lost 6 bases and 4 bases, in that order; junction bases with no gene match: 8. The CDR3 has 15 residues. CDR3 in DNA: TGTGCCAGCAGGCGTCTAGCGGGAAAGTCAGATACGCAGTATTTT. Translated: CASRRLAGKSDTQYF.